This TCR beta chain originates from a study of chemoradiotherapy in HPV16-positive cancers. At the level of the study: Functional T-cell assays on a couple of HPV16-positive patients' cells defined candidate HPV-specific clones and common TCR motifs.

Some clones are missing from TCRdb's copy, which holds only in-frame ones; the method was immunoSEQ multiplex PCR. Among about 12,000 clones listed, roughly 80% were seen once. This CDR3 has 15 amino acids. J was trimmed by 4 bases and V by 5 bases; bases with no gene match: 9. Germline-derived CDR1 and CDR2 are MDHEN and SYDVKM. This sample was gathered from a patient who underwent chemoradiotherapy. This TCR came from a human donor with HPV-associated anogenital cancer. The rearrangement links TRBV28 to TRBJ1-1, with 8 bases identical to TRBD1. This CDR3 is CASSPYRGRGTEAFF. The CDR3 DNA is TGTGCCAGCAGTCCATACAGGGGGAGGGGCACTGAAGCTTTCTTT.